This T cell receptor beta chain was found in a study of vaccination effects on CD4 cells after COVID-19 (dated by TCRdb to between 2022 and 2023). Background on the whole study: Participants received two doses of either the BNT162b2 or the mRNA-1273 mRNA SARS-CoV-2 vaccine. In both COVID-19 convalescent patients and infection-naive vaccine recipients, the study compared SARS-CoV-2 spike-specific CD4+ TCR repertoires from before mRNA vaccination with those from after it. The full study included roughly 11 COVID-19 convalescent patients and several SARS-CoV-2-naive healthy vaccine recipients. Cultures from other donors in the study were sequenced with the Oncomine TCR Beta short-read assay on an Illumina iSeq 100.

On this clone: Its antigen remains unidentified. No much larger clonotype is one base removed from it; base qualities were not supplied.

Findings and caveats that apply to the study as a whole: Limitations of the study were the small number of convalescent patients and the absence of early post-infection timepoints. Clones induced by infection and clones induced by vaccination both contracted markedly at late timepoints after vaccination, which fits with T cell responses waning over time. Among healthy vaccine recipients, nearly all vaccine-induced clones were SARS-CoV-2 mono-reactive, and just 1 of 255 was cross-reactive with common cold coronaviruses.

Library construction relied on the immunoSEQ multiplex PCR assay. DNA from the cultured, isolated CD4+ T cells was subjected to TCR beta CDR3 sequencing. The original methods were these. Non-productive TCR sequences were removed and reads were trimmed to the CDR3 region, keeping CDR3s of at least 7 amino acids. The MANAFEST web app was used to identify antigen-specific clonotypes by comparing expansion in peptide wells with expansion in reference cultures. To count as positive, a clone had to show expansion at FDR<0.05 compared with the reference and with all other wells, an odds ratio above 5, and a frequency above 0.1% in two replicate wells. A clonotype was called cross-reactive if it was significantly expanded both in SARS-CoV-2 spike wells and in at least one common cold coronavirus spike condition. CDR3 similarity was assessed by Levenshtein distance with the stringdist R package, and unrooted trees were built with ape in R 3.6.1. Here the immuneACCESS table is served through TCRdb, limited to in-frame sequences with V and J called. Missing clones are a known gap in these copies; in checked studies unresolved V genes cover under half, and the rest lacks a known reason. D and trimming come from the DNA, and the V and J calls and clone size come from that table. In this sample the table shows tens of thousands of clones, roughly 74% of which occur a single time. The ten most abundant clones make up 2.5% to 3% of the sample.

V has 4 bases trimmed and J has 4 bases trimmed; junction bases matching no gene number 4. Per the germline V gene, MGHRA is the CDR1 and YSYEKL is the CDR2. From the cysteine through the phenylalanine, the CDR3 covers 14 amino acids. Solely the CDR3 DNA is kept, with 42 bases framed from the first base. In the ViraFEST assay, PBMC were stimulated with viral peptide pools, and TCR sequencing was then used to find antigen-specific CD4+ T cell clonotypes based on their expansion. After less than 13 days of culture, CD4+ T cells were isolated with the EasySep CD4+ T cell isolation kit. None of the healthy vaccine recipients had a prior SARS-CoV-2 infection, which was confirmed by nucleocapsid antibody tests that came back negative both before and after vaccination. Approximately 2 million PBMC per well were cultured in IMDM with about 5.4% human AB serum, 8.5 to 10 IU/ml IL-2 and gentamicin, plus 10 ug/ml peptides. Half of the culture medium was replaced with fresh IL-2-containing medium on days 3 and 7. Unless otherwise noted, each peptide stimulation condition was cultured in triplicate wells. Using Ficoll-Paque Plus gradient centrifugation, PBMC were separated from whole blood and then either used fresh or cryopreserved at -140C. The spike proteins of SARS-CoV-2 and of the common cold coronaviruses HCoV-NL63, HCoV-OC43 and HCoV-229E were spanned by overlapping peptide pools. The QIAamp micro DNA kit was used to extract genomic DNA from the cultured CD4+ T cells.

This clonotype was obtained from a human donor who received a COVID-19 vaccine. Recombination linked TRBV4-1 to TRBJ1-3, with 7 bases aligning to TRBD1. The sequencing here drew on CD4+ T cells from PBMCs cultured with HCoV-NL63 spike peptides, taken before COVID-19 vaccination. Per the publication, the cell subset or site label means: HCoV-NL63 spike overlapping peptide pool stimulation. The CDR3 protein is CASSRQGKGNTIYF. In nucleotide form, the sequence is TGCGCCAGCAGCCGACAGGGTAAAGGAAACACCATATATTTT.